This note documents a single TCR beta chain sequence. Its matching antigen is unknown. The 5'RACE method, run with constant-segment primers, produced TCR alpha and TCR beta cDNA libraries (carrying sample barcodes and UMIs). TCRdb re-called the 5' RACE reads through MiXCR, storing one row per CDR3 protein. Of fewer than 250,000 distinct CDR3 sequences listed, around 26% are singletons. The data derive from a study of T-cell memory formation after mild COVID-19. Findings and caveats of the study: Contracting clones localized mainly to CM and EM when CD4+ and mainly to EMRA when CD8+.

CDR1 and CDR2 from the germline V gene are SEHNR and FQNEAQ (reference sequence). CDR3 size: 14 residues. The germline V and J ends were trimmed by 1 base and 6 bases, with 12 bases remaining between them. Sequences were obtained from PBMCs or a T cell subset sorted from them (not recorded which). This clonotype was obtained from an adult woman who had mild COVID-19 (a few samples of this study predate the infection). Cell type and time point are not known. The chain has TRBV7-9 and TRBJ1-2; D remains unclear. The CDR3 bases are TGTGCCAGCAGCTTAGAGCCCCTTAAGGATGGCTACACCTTC. Its translation: CASSLEPLKDGYTF.